One and the same sample provided the 3 T cell receptor beta chains below, sequenced in a study of beta chain features in type 1 diabetes. Sequencing targeted expressed TCRB transcripts, as all isolated RNA had been reverse transcribed. Assay used: immunoSEQ multiplex PCR; TCRdb lists only in-frame clones, some missing. The sample consists of 600,000 or so clones, 11% to 15% of them appearing once. For these receptors, no antigen is known. Regarding the study as a whole: In every one of the four CD4+ subsets, TCRB CDR3s were moderately but significantly shorter in Type 1 diabetes patients.

The sample consisted of naive CD4+ T cells from blood. Receptor source: a man aged 18 to 35 with type 1 diabetes.

The chain recombines TRBV4-1 with TRBJ2-5; D might be TRBD1 (6 bases). The DNA matches TRBJ2-7 better at its end, which makes the J call doubtful. Germline CDR1 and CDR2: MGHRA and YSYEKL. The CDR3 consists of 15 residues. The CDR3 sequence is CASSMVGTPTYEQYF. The CDR3 nucleotides are TGCGCCAGCAGTATGGTCGGGACACCTACCTACGAGCAGTACTTC.

To note about this clone: Because the CDR3's place on the DNA is in doubt, the DNA is left out and the CDR3 is given as listed by TCRdb. The chain uses TRBV6-5 and TRBJ2-3. Germline assignment: CDR1 MNHEY and CDR2 SVGAGI. The CDR3 totals 16 residues, both ends included. CDR3 residues: CASSSSGRPNTDTQYF.

This clone showed up just a few times. The V call is TRBV11-2, the J call TRBJ2-3; the match to TRBD1 covers 10 bases. Trimming took 5 bases from V and 0 from J; bases not matched to a gene: 2. Germline values: CDR1 SGHAT, CDR2 FQNNGV. This CDR3 is built from 15 residues. CDR3 nucleotides: TGTGCCAGCAGCCCGGGACAGGGGAGCACAGATACGCAGTATTTT. Its protein product is CASSPGQGSTDTQYF.